Listed here are 25 T cell receptor beta chains from one sample, sequenced in a study of shared clonotypes between healthy human individuals. Repertoires were generated with immunoSEQ multiplex PCR, while TCRdb's copy carries only in-frame clones and drops some. The repertoire consists of some 2,500,000 clones, with around 90% occurring once and the leading ten covering 0.3% to 0.45%. Sequenced: naive CD4+ T cells from PBMCs. Subset meaning: CD45RA+ positively selected. These receptors all come from a young man in good health. Some clones in this sample may be carry-over from other donors' samples.

The chain employs TRBV5-8 and TRBJ2-1; D possibly matches TRBD1 or TRBD2 (5 bases each). The length of the CDR3 is 14 residues. CDR1 and CDR2 from the germline V gene are SGHTS and YDEGEE. Trimming took 4 bases from V and 9 from J, leaving 17 bases between them. The CDR3 reads CASSPWGRRGEQFF. As DNA, the CDR3 is TGTGCCAGCAGCCCATGGGGACGTCGCGGTGAGCAGTTCTTC.

The genes are TRBV4-3 and TRBJ1-2; D is perhaps TRBD1 (6 bases). The V end was cut by 0 bases, the J end by 3 bases, with 11 bases between. CDR1 and CDR2 (germline): LGHNA, YSLEER. The CDR3 has 15 amino acids. The CDR3 loop is CASSQETGTYYGYTF. CDR3 in DNA: TGCGCCAGCAGCCAAGAGACCGGGACATACTATGGCTACACCTTC.

This chain joins TRBV9 and TRBJ2-1; D is possibly TRBD1 or TRBD2 (5 bases each). The V end lost 4 bases, the J end lost 3 bases, and 14 bases lay between the germline ends. This CDR3 contains 15 residues. Germline-derived CDR1 and CDR2 are SGDLS and YYNGEE. This CDR3 is CASSTLGDYYNEQFF. The CDR3 nucleotides read TGTGCCAGCAGCACCCTGGGGGATTACTACAATGAGCAGTTCTTC.

Points on this clone: This CDR3 is also generated by other DNA sequences in the sample. The chain combines TRBV5-1 with TRBJ2-5; TRBD2 matches at 8 bases. CDR1 is SGHRS, CDR2 YFSETQ, per germline. This CDR3 has 15 residues. V lost 2 bases, J lost 5 bases, and 8 bases stayed unmatched. CDR3 nucleotides: TGCGCCAGCAGCTTCGGGCTAGCGGGCGGGGAGACCCAGTACTTC. It translates to CASSFGLAGGETQYF. The full variable domain, its missing parts supplied by reference TRBV5-1 and TRBJ2-5, is KAGVTQTPRYLIKTRGQQVTLSCSPISGHRSVSWYQQTPGQGLQFLFEYFSETQRNKGNFPGRFSGRQFSNSRSEMNVSTLELGDSALYLCASSFGLAGGETQYFGPGTRLLVL.

The chain combines TRBV19 with TRBJ2-2; TRBD1 is a possible D gene (5 bases). The V end was cut by 1 base, the J end by 6 bases, with 9 bases between. Germline assignment: CDR1 LNHDA and CDR2 SQIVND (reference sequence). The CDR3 spans 14 residues. CDR3 amino acids: CASSIAQGPGELFF. Here the CDR3 DNA reads TGTGCCAGTAGTATAGCGCAGGGTCCCGGGGAGCTGTTTTTT.

In DNA, the CDR3 is TGTGCCAGTAAGATCCGCAGGGATACCTTCGGGCGGTACACCTTC. Translation: CASKIRRDTFGRYTF. V usage is TRBV6-5 and J usage is TRBJ1-2; D may be TRBD1 (5 bases). Germline values: CDR1 MNHEY, CDR2 SVGAGI. The CDR3 extends over 15 amino acids. V lost 9 bases, J lost 11 bases, and 28 bases lay in between.

The V call is TRBV5-1, the J call TRBJ1-1, with D perhaps TRBD1 (6 bases). The V gene's germline CDR1 is SGHRS and CDR2 YFSETQ. Deletions cut 4 bases from V and 2 bases from J, with 9 bases between. The CDR3 totals 13 residues. CDR3 coding DNA: TGCGCCAGCAGCCCGGGACACAACACTGAAGCTTTCTTT. This translates into CASSPGHNTEAFF.

The chain couples TRBV7-9 to TRBJ2-3, with 14 bases matching TRBD2. This CDR3 has 16 amino acids. Germline V CDR1 and CDR2: SEHNR, FQNEAQ (reference sequence). V gave up 4 bases and J gave up 9 bases; unmatched junction bases: 9. This chain's CDR3 is CASSWGLAGVPSTQYF. The CDR3 nucleotides read TGTGCCAGCAGCTGGGGACTAGCGGGAGTCCCCTCAACGCAGTATTTT.

J is TRBJ2-5 and V is TRBV7-9; 8 nucleotides align to TRBD2. V dropped 9 bases and J dropped 3; count of bases not matched to a gene: 15. Germline assignment: CDR1 SEHNR and CDR2 FQNEAQ (reference sequence). CDR3 length equals 16 residues. The DNA for the CDR3 is TGTGCCAGTCGGAGGACTAGAATCGGGGGGGAAGAGACCCAGTACTTC. As protein: CASRRTRIGGEETQYF.

The chain couples TRBV4-3 to TRBJ2-5, with D perhaps TRBD2 (6 bases). CDR3 size: 17 residues. Germline CDR1 LGHNA, CDR2 YSLEER. Trimming removed 0 bases at V and 5 bases at J, with 19 bases between. This CDR3 is CASSQDYAEGVWETQYF. DNA for the CDR3: TGCGCCAGCAGCCAAGATTACGCGGAGGGAGTGTGGGAGACCCAGTACTTC.

The CDR3 region has the DNA TGTGCCAGCAGTGAAAACGGGGCCAGGTTGTCTGGAAACACCATATATTTT. Translating gives CASSENGARLSGNTIYF. V usage is TRBV6-1 and J usage is TRBJ1-3; a weak D match, TRBD1 (5 bases). The germline V and J ends were trimmed by 2 bases and 1 base, with 15 bases remaining between them. The CDR3 covers 17 residues. CDR1 and CDR2 from the germline V gene are MNHNS and SASEGT.

The chain has TRBV5-3 and TRBJ2-3; 7 bases agree with TRBD2. TRBV5-3 is assigned to the ORF class and has an uncertain function. V lost 9 bases, J lost 2 bases, and 15 bases stayed unmatched. The CDR3 is made up of 16 amino acids. The CDR3 bases are TGTGCCACCGGGGCTCCGGGGGGAAACCTCACAGATACGCAGTATTTT. Its protein product is CATGAPGGNLTDTQYF.

This clone has only one observation. This chain connects TRBV29-1 to TRBJ1-2, with D possibly matching TRBD1 (6 bases). Germline CDR1 reads SQVTM; CDR2 reads ANQGSEA. The CDR3 has 12 amino acids. The V end was cut by 8 bases, the J end by 7 bases, with 17 bases between. CDR3 sequence: CSSRDNRFGYTF. The CDR3 coding sequence is TGCAGCAGCCGGGACAACCGTTTTGGCTACACCTTC. Combining the CDR3 with reference TRBV29-1 and TRBJ1-2 gives the whole variable domain SAVISQKPSRDICQRGTSLTIQCQVDSQVTMMFWYRQQPGQSLTLIATANQGSEATYESGFVIDKFPISRPNLTFSTLTVSNMSPEDSSIYLCSSRDNRFGYTFGSGTRLTVV.

As for this clone: Other nucleotide sequences in the sample specify the same CDR3. The rearrangement links TRBV28 to TRBJ2-3, with D unclear. Per the germline V gene, CDR1 is MDHEN and CDR2 is SYDVKM. Trimming removed 4 bases from V and 4 bases from J, with 6 bases in between. The CDR3 runs 12 residues. CDR3: CASSSRSDTQYF. CDR3 in DNA: TGTGCCAGCAGTTCACGATCAGATACGCAGTATTTT.

CDR3 in amino acids: CASRVQGASTEAFF. Here the CDR3 DNA reads TGTGCCAGCAGAGTACAGGGGGCAAGCACTGAAGCTTTCTTT. The chain uses TRBV6-6 and TRBJ1-1, with TRBD1 matching over 9 bases. CDR3 length equals 14 residues. V was pared by 6 bases and J by 4 bases, with 6 bases of the junction left unmatched. Germline CDR1 reads MNHNY; CDR2 reads SVGAGI (reference sequence).

The chain combines TRBV9 with TRBJ2-2, with D possibly called TRBD1 or TRBD2 (6 bases each). Trimming removed 3 bases from V and 3 bases from J, with 9 bases in between. Germline-derived CDR1 and CDR2 are SGDLS and YYNGEE. The CDR3 consists of 14 residues. CDR3 sequence: CASSEGGYTGELFF. The CDR3 nucleotides read TGTGCCAGCAGCGAGGGGGGTTACACCGGGGAGCTGTTTTTT.

This clone was counted once. The rearrangement joins TRBV19 to TRBJ1-1; 8 bases map to TRBD1. Trimming took 10 bases from V and 10 from J; bases not matched to a gene: 11. Germline V lookup: CDR1 LNHDA, CDR2 SQIVND (reference sequence). The CDR3 consists of 12 residues. The CDR3 region is CATTGGGTGAFF. The CDR3 DNA is TGTGCCACCACAGGGGGAGGGACAGGAGCTTTCTTT. The full variable domain, in which reference TRBV19 and TRBJ1-1 provide the parts outside the CDR3, is DGGITQSPKYLFRKEGQNVTLSCEQNLNHDAMYWYRQDPGQGLRLIYYSQIVNDFQKGDIAEGYSVSREKKESFPLTVTSAQKNPTAFYLCATTGGGTGAFFGQGTRLTVV.

The chain employs TRBV28 and TRBJ1-3; 7 bases match TRBD1. This CDR3 is 15 amino acids long. Looked up from germline, CDR1 is MDHEN and CDR2 is SYDVKM. J was trimmed by 9 bases and V by 6 bases; bases with no gene match: 14. CDR3 in DNA: TGTGCCAGCAGCTCGGACAGGAGTTATAGTTTCACCATATATTTT. Translating gives CASSSDRSYSFTIYF.

Of note for this clone: Other DNA sequences in the same sample also yield this CDR3. The rearrangement uses TRBV7-2 and TRBJ1-1; D call uncertain. Between the trimmed V and J ends, which lost 1 base and 1 base, there was a span of 7 bases. The CDR3 loop spans 14 amino acids. Germline loops: CDR1 SGHTA, CDR2 FQGNSA. Written as DNA, the CDR3 is TGTGCCAGCAGCTTAGGGCGGGCGAACACTGAAGCTTTCTTT. Protein sequence: CASSLGRANTEAFF.

V usage is TRBV18 and J usage is TRBJ2-7; D may be TRBD1 (5 bases). V dropped 8 bases and J dropped 0 bases, with 14 bases sitting between them. The germline V gene has CDR1 KGHSH and CDR2 LQKENI. The CDR3 has 14 residues. In DNA, the CDR3 is TGTGCCAGCCGCTACGACAGTAGCTCCTACGAGCAGTACTTC. The encoded protein is CASRYDSSSYEQYF.

The rearrangement links TRBV9 to TRBJ2-2; 9 bases are shared with TRBD1. V was pared by 3 bases and J by 7 bases, with 10 bases of the junction left unmatched. The germline gives CDR1 SGDLS, CDR2 YYNGEE. The CDR3 has 16 residues. CDR3 region: CASSAQGARSIGELFF. CDR3 coding DNA: TGTGCCAGCAGCGCACAGGGGGCGCGTTCGATCGGGGAGCTGTTTTTT.

This rearrangement joins TRBV19 to TRBJ1-5, with 7 bases aligning to TRBD1. J was trimmed by 5 bases and V by 3 bases; bases with no gene match: 7. The CDR3 is 15 residues long. In germline, CDR1 is LNHDA, CDR2 SQIVND (reference sequence). CDR3 loop: CASSIWRGRDQPQHF. The CDR3 DNA reads as TGTGCCAGTAGTATTTGGAGGGGGCGAGATCAGCCCCAGCATTTT.

The gene calls are TRBV4-1 and TRBJ2-7; D gene uncertain. The germline V gene has CDR1 MGHRA and CDR2 YSYEKL. CDR3 length: 16 amino acids. V dropped 0 bases and J dropped 1 base, with 13 bases sitting between them. The CDR3 region has the DNA TGCGCCAGCAGCCAAGATTCTCGGGCTGGGTCCTACGAGCAGTACTTC. Translated: CASSQDSRAGSYEQYF.

In regard to this clone: Other DNA sequences from this sample encode an identical CDR3 as well. J is TRBJ2-2 and V is TRBV18; D might be TRBD2 (6 bases). The V and J ends lost 3 bases and 1 base respectively, with 9 bases between them. The CDR3 totals 15 residues. CDR1 is KGHSH and CDR2 is LQKENI in the germline V gene. DNA for the CDR3: TGTGCCAGCTCACCTCGGGGACTGAACACCGGGGAGCTGTTTTTT. Its translation: CASSPRGLNTGELFF.

CDR3 bases: TGTGCCAGCAGGTACGAGGCCCGGGGCTACACCTTC. Amino acid sequence: CASRYEARGYTF. This chain connects TRBV2 to TRBJ1-2; no clear D gene. Trimming removed 6 bases at V and 8 bases at J, with 13 bases between. The CDR3 spans 12 residues. Germline assignment: CDR1 SNHLY and CDR2 FYNNEI.